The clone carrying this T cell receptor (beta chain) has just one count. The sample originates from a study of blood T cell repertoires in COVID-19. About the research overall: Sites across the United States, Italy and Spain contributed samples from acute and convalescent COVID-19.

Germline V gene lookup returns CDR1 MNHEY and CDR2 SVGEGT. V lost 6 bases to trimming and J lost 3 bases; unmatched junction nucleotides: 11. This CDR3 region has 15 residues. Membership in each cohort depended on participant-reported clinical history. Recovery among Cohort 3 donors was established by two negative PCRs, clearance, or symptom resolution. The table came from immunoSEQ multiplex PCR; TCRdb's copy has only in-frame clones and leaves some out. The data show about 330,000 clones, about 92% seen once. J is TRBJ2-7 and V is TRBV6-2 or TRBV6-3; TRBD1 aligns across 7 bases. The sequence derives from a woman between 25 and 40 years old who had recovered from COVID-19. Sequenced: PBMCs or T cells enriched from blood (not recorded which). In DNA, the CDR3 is TGTGCCAGCAGGTACACGACAGGGACCCTCTACGAGCAGTACTTC. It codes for CASRYTTGTLYEQYF.